This paragraph covers one T cell receptor (beta chain) sequence. Its target antigen remains unknown. No base-level quality is on record; no much larger clone is a single base apart. This sample stems from a study of cytomegalovirus exposure and HLA in healthy donors (dated by TCRdb to the late 2010s). For the study in its entirety: An earlier analysis of some 600 of the donors reported about 300 Gb of sequence data and about 120 million unique TCR beta sequences obtained from some 200 million T cells. Around 320 gigabases of sequencing data and tens of millions of unique TCR sequences were included in an early release covering about 700 HLA-typed donors. Among the roughly 380 genotyped donors, around 81% belonged to the genetic ancestry cluster associated with self-reported Caucasian donors. The study was designed to test whether signatures of past pathogen exposure could be identified by cataloging public T cell receptors. The T cell repertoires of some 700 subjects were profiled by immunosequencing and related to cytomegalovirus serostatus. Besides the first cohort of more than 650 subjects, a separate validation cohort made up of 90 to 150 different subjects was used. To predict cytomegalovirus infection status, the study combined high-throughput TCR immunosequencing, statistical association of individual TCRs with disease status, and machine learning. A later analysis re-analyzed previously published TCR beta repertoires from 666 donors and added high-resolution HLA genotyping to study TCR occurrence patterns. In the later analysis, no new phenotypic data were used to find candidate immune exposures; instead, reliance was placed on TCR beta sequences and their occurrence across donors. An earlier analysis of more than 450 of the donors used high-throughput TCR beta sequencing to judge whether each TCR beta V gene segment behaved as functional or pseudogenic. Alongside the repertoire data, information on donor age, sex, ethnicity and CMV serostatus was compiled. In a later genetic analysis, genome-wide SNP genotypes for about 65% of the roughly 700 donors were used, and that subset was treated as a discovery cohort. Every repertoire in the discovery cohort had been generated on one and the same sequencing platform. Both class I and class II loci were covered by HLA typing, at four-digit resolution. The number of donors typed differed by locus, with roughly 620-630 for A, B, C, DRB1 and DQB1, roughly 550 for DQA1, some 570 for DPA1, and 450 to 480 for DPB1. About 5 DR-DQ haplotypes were handled as single units for association and clustering, since linkage in the cohort was strong. On average, roughly 250,000 unique TCR beta nucleotide sequences were sequenced per donor among about 400 genotyped donors of the cohort, with roughly 20% of those sequences being non-productive. General conclusions and limits of the study: In an earlier analysis of approximately 590 of the donors, most TCR beta V segments appeared in productive rearrangements about 87% or about 30% of the time, broadly matching IMGT annotations. According to a later analysis, TCR association rates differed among HLA loci, with DRB1 alleles showing the most associated TCRs and HLA-C alleles showing the fewest. According to the authors, the approach could potentially be generalized to other disease states and immunological phenotypes. Cytomegalovirus status was reported to be diagnosed by the classifier with high specificity and sensitivity in both the original and validation cohorts. In vitro tests confirmed that a few of the cytomegalovirus-associated TCR beta chains recognize cytomegalovirus antigens. Sequencing depth was assumed to be roughly uniform across donors in the presence/absence analyses, though that assumption may not hold. Most TCR sequences were observed very rarely across donors, whereas some public TCRs were present in many individuals. In a later genetic analysis, fewer N-insertions in productive TCRs were reported among donors in an Asian-associated ancestry cluster than the roughly 700-donor mean. A later analysis found that most CMV-associated TCR beta chains appeared HLA-restricted, with HLA associations seemingly driven largely by CMV exposure. At a false discovery rate of 0.05, a later analysis linked 16,951 TCR beta sequences to specific HLA alleles. In the study, around 150 TCR beta chains were listed as associated with cytomegalovirus. For the cohort, immune exposure information was limited to CMV serostatus. Correlated functional status among segregating V segments might reflect linkage disequilibrium, but an unknown experimental factor could not be ruled out. A group of highly shared sequence variants was considered likely to be a technical artifact of the sequencing pipeline. A further reported finding was that TCR beta sequences accurately predicted the HLA-A and HLA-B alleles for most subjects in the first cohort. Because some donors lacked HLA typing at each locus, the association tests relied only on the typed subset. The cohort was sequenced for TCR beta chains only, and without alpha or paired-chain data the features that could be detected were limited. In a later analysis, several top co-occurrence clusters were reported to appear linked to parvovirus B19, influenza, CMV and Epstein-Barr virus. Strong co-occurrence of HLA alleles, especially DR and DQ, made assigning TCR associations to individual alleles difficult. A later genetic analysis associated a missense DCLRE1C variant with V-gene and J-gene trimming of TCR beta chains, and an independent cohort replicated the association. Because counts were too low, 15 or so rarely observed V segments, including chromosome 9 orphons, were excluded from the earlier analysis of several hundred of the donors. The 87-base-pair reads could not distinguish some IMGT-functional V segments, including TRBV6-2 and TRBV6-3, so those segments were excluded. Compared with equally common non-associated chains, HLA-associated TCR beta chains in a later analysis were more clonally expanded and had lower generation probabilities.

From a lookup of the germline V gene, CDR1 and CDR2 are SQVTM and ANQGSEA. Inclusive of the bounding cysteine and phenylalanine, the CDR3 is 15 residues long. Only CDR3 DNA remains: 45 bases, in frame from the first base. V is reduced by 5 bases and J by 0 bases, leaving a spacing of 14 bases between them. The cohort was made up of approximately 670 healthy bone marrow donors. At the time of sampling, every cohort member was nominally healthy, though immune exposures that went unrecorded were likely present. The donor tested CMV seronegative and was one of the 352 seronegative cohort members. Every donor gave a peripheral blood sample, and the peripheral blood mononuclear cells from that sample were used for TCR beta sequencing. The Qiagen DNeasy Blood Extraction Kit was used to extract genomic DNA from the blood cell samples. The library was produced with the immunoSEQ multiplex PCR assay. A mixture of 60 forward primers for TCR Vbeta segments and 13 reverse primers for TCR Jbeta segments was used in the multiplex PCR. The CDR3 region of rearranged TCR beta genes was amplified from genomic DNA with a multiplex PCR assay. Amplified TCR beta libraries were sequenced as 87-base-pair reads on the Illumina HiSeq System. In the original analysis: A later analysis tallied 75 million to 95 million unique TCR beta chains across the 666 repertoires, and about 12 million of those chains were shared by two or more donors. A nearest-neighbor algorithm error-corrected the raw reads and collapsed the reads into unique sequences, merging closely related sequences to remove PCR and sequencing errors. To assign V, D and J gene segments, CDR3 sequences were aligned to IMGT reference sequences. Each retained sequence needed at least a six-nucleotide match to both a V gene segment and a J gene segment. A rearrangement was called productive if the CDR3 had no stop codons and remained in frame with V and J, and every other rearrangement was called non-productive. Following IMGT convention, CDR3 was defined as the stretch from the second conserved V-encoded cysteine up to the conserved J-encoded phenylalanine. The earlier analysis of 550 to 650 of the donors excluded any sequence lacking an unambiguous match to a single V gene segment. An earlier analysis of approximately 590 of the donors called V segments functional above 56.7% productive rearrangements and segregating when the between-donor standard deviation exceeded 5%. A statistical classification framework was built to diagnose cytomegalovirus status from the catalog of TCR beta chain sequences. In a later analysis, V and J genes were assigned by comparing TCR nucleotide sequences against IMGT/GENE-DB human TR gene sequences. A later analysis assigned CDR3 sequences and most-parsimonious VDJ recombination scenarios with the TCRdist pipeline. In a later analysis, each TCR beta chain was defined by its CDR3 amino acid sequence together with its V-gene family, and reads without a unique V-gene family were excluded. A later analysis removed several hundred highly shared, low-generation-probability nucleotide sequences to deal with suspected cross-contamination and a sequencing artifact. A later analysis calculated a clonal expansion index for each public chain from normalized within-repertoire ranks of inferred template counts. A later analysis computed generation probabilities with a VDJ recombination model fitted to out-of-frame rearrangements, and checked the results against IGoR. In a later analysis, TCR-TCR, TCR-HLA and TCR-CMV co-occurrence was scored with hypergeometric tests, and a repertoire-size bias correction was applied to TCR pairs. To estimate false discovery rates, a later analysis permuted the HLA or CMV assignments 20 times. In a later analysis, co-occurring TCRs were grouped with DBSCAN, and TCRdist sequence similarity was added when clustering was performed within HLA-allele-positive subsets. Co-occurrence clustering excluded repertoires with fewer than 30,000 or more than 120,000 public chains, plus five with anomalous nucleotide sharing. Drawn from immuneACCESS, this table holds only the in-frame rearrangements with V and J called that TCRdb kept. Clones are partly lost; checked studies trace under half to an unresolved V gene and leave the rest unexplained. Clonal size and the V and J genes are those of that table, whereas D and trimming came from the DNA. The sample table shows some 130,000 clones, and about 83% are seen once. The ten top clones hold 5.2% of the sample.

Sequenced sample: PBMCs. Recombination joined TRBV29-1 with TRBJ2-1, with TRBD1 as a weak D call on 5 bases. This receptor was identified in a woman aged 30 to 39 in good health and CMV-seronegative. CDR3 reads: CSVSETVRSYNEQFF. The DNA sequence is TGCAGCGTTTCCGAGACAGTTCGCTCCTACAATGAGCAGTTCTTC.